There are a few counts of the clone carrying this T cell receptor beta chain. Sample treatment: oral pan-JAK inhibitor, 5-10 mg twice daily. V was cut by 4 bases and J by 3 bases, with 13 bases left in between. This CDR3 region has 13 residues. Germline CDR1 SQVTM, CDR2 ANQGSEA. This sample is drawn from a study of CD8+ T cells in alopecia areata. TCR sequencing used cDNA made by reverse transcription of extracted RNA. Some clones are missing from TCRdb's copy, which holds only in-frame ones; the method was immunoSEQ multiplex PCR. The sample holds roughly 120,000 clones, 58% seen once. This clonotype was obtained from a human donor with alopecia areata. Sequenced material: CD8+ T cells sorted from blood, taken at week 4, from a patient treated with tofacitinib. The chain carries TRBV29-1 and TRBJ2-7; D is ambiguous. The CDR3 is CSVAVPLNYEQYF. The CDR3 DNA is TGCAGCGTTGCGGTCCCGTTAAACTACGAGCAGTACTTC.